A single TCR beta chain is shown here with its context. This CDR3 has 15 residues. CDR1 and CDR2 (germline): MNHEY, SVGAGI. After removal of 2 bases from V and 2 bases from J, the junction contained 0 bases not matched to a gene. This record belongs to a study of blood T cell repertoires in COVID-19. Using immunoSEQ multiplex PCR, the repertoire was profiled, and TCRdb retains in-frame clones only, with some absent. Altogether 150,000 or so clones are present, roughly 88% being singletons, with the ten largest covering 1.2%. The TCR originated in a woman aged 25 to 39 with acute COVID-19. This chain connects TRBV6-5 to TRBJ2-6; 7 bases are shared with TRBD1. The sequenced sample was PBMCs or T cells enriched from blood (not recorded which). CDR3 protein: CASSYRGPGANVLTF. The CDR3 nucleotides are TGTGCCAGCAGTTACAGGGGGCCTGGGGCCAACGTCCTGACTTTC.